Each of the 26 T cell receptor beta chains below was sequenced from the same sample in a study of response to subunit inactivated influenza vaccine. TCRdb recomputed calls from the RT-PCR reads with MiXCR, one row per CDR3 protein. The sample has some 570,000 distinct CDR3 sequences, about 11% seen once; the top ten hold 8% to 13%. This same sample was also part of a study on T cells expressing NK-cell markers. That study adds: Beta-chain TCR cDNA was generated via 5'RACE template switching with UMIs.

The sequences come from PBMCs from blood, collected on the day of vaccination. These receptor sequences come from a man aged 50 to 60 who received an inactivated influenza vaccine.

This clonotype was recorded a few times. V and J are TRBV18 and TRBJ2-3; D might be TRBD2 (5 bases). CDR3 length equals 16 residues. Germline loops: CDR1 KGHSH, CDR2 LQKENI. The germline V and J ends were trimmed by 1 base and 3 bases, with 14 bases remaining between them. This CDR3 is CASSPLGRLGTDTQYF. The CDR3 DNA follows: TGTGCCAGCTCACCACTGGGGAGATTGGGGACAGATACGCAGTATTTT.

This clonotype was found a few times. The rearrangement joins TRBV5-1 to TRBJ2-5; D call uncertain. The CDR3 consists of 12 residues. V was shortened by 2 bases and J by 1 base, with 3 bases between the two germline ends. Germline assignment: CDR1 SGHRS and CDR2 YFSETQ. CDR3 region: CASSFTQETQYF. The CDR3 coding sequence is TGCGCCAGCAGCTTTACCCAAGAGACCCAGTACTTC.

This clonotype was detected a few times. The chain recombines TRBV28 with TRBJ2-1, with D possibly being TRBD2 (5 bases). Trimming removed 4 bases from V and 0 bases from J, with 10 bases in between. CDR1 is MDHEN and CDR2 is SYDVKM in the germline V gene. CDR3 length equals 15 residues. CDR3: CASSSNGGSYNEQFF. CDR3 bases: TGTGCCAGCAGTTCGAACGGAGGCTCCTACAATGAGCAGTTCTTC.

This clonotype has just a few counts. This CDR3 is CASSASGTSVNEQFF. The CDR3 region has the DNA TGTGCCAGCAGCGCCTCCGGGACTAGCGTTAATGAGCAGTTCTTC. The chain has TRBV9 and TRBJ2-1; 10 positions agree with TRBD2. J gave up 7 bases and V 3 bases, and 7 bases lay outside the gene matches. Germline assignment: CDR1 SGDLS and CDR2 YYNGEE. The CDR3 sequence is 15 residues long.

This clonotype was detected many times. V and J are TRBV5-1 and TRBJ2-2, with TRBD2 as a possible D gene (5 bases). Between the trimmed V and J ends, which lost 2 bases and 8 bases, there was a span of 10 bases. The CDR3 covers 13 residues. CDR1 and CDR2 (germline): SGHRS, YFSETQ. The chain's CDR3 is CASSLRESGELFF. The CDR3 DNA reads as TGCGCCAGCAGCTTAAGGGAGTCTGGGGAGCTGTTTTTT.

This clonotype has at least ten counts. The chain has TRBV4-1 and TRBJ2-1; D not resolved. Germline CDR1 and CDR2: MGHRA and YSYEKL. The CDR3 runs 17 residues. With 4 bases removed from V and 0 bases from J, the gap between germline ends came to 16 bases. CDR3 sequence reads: CASSRGSGSSSYNEQFF. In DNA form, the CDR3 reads TGCGCCAGCAGCCGAGGATCCGGGTCCAGCTCCTACAATGAGCAGTTCTTC.

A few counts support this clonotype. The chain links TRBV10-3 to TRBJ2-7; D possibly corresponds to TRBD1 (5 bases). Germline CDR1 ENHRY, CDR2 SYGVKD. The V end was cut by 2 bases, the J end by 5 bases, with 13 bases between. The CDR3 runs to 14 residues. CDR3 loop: CAISEMGRVDEQYF. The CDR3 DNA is TGTGCCATCAGTGAGATGGGCAGGGTCGACGAGCAGTACTTC.

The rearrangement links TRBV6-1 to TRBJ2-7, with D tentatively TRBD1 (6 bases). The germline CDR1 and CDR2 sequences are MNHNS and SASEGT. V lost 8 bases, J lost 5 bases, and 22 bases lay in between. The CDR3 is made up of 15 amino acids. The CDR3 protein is CASGGLWQAPDEQYF. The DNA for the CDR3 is TGTGCCAGCGGGGGCCTTTGGCAGGCCCCTGACGAGCAGTACTTC.

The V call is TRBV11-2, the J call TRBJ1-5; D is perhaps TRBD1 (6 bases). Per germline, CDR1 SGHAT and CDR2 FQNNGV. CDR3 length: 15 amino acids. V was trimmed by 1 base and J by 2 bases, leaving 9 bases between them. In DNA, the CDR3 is TGTGCCAGCAGCTTAGGGACAGCTGGCAATCAGCCCCAGCATTTT. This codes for CASSLGTAGNQPQHF.

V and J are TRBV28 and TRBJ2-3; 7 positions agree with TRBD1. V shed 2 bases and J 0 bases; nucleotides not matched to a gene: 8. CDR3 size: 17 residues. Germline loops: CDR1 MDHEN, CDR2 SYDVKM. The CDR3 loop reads CASSLIVGTDSTDTQYF. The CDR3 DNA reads TGTGCCAGCAGTTTAATCGTAGGGACAGACAGCACAGATACGCAGTATTTT.

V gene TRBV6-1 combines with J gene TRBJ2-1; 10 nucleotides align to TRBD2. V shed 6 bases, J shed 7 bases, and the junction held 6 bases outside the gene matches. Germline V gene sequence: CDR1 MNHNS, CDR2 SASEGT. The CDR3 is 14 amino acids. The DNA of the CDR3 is TGTGCCAGCAGAGCGGGGGGGCCGTGGAATGAGCAGTTCTTC. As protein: CASRAGGPWNEQFF.

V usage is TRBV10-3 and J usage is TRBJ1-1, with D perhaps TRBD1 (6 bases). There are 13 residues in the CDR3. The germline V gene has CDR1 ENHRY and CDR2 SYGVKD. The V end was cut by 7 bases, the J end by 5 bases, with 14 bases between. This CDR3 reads CAITRQGWTEAFF. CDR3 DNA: TGTGCCATCACGAGGCAGGGGTGGACTGAAGCTTTCTTT.

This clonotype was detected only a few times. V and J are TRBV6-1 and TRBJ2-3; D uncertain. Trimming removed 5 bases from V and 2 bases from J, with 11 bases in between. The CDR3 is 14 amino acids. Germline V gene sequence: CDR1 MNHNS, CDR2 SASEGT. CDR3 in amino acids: CASSLVGATDTQYF. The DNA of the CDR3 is TGTGCCAGCAGTCTCGTTGGTGCCACAGATACGCAGTATTTT.

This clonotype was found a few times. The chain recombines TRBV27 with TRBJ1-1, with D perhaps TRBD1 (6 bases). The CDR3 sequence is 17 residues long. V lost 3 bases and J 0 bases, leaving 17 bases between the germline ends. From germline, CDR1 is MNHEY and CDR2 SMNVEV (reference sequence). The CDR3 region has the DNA TGTGCCAGCAGTTTGGGGGCCGAAACAGGGATGAACACTGAAGCTTTCTTT. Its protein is CASSLGAETGMNTEAFF.

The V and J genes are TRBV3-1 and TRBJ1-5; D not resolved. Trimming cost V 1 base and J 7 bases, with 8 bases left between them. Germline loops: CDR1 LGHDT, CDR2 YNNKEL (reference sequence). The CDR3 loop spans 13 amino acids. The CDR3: CASSQAVGQPQHF. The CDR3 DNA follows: TGTGCCAGCAGCCAAGCTGTTGGGCAGCCCCAGCATTTT. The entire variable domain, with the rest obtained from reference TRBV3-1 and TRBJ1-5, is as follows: DTAVSQTPKYLVTQMGNDKSIKCEQNLGHDTMYWYKQDSKKFLKIMFSYNNKELIINETVPNRFSPKSPDKAHLNLHINSLELGDSAVYFCASSQAVGQPQHFGDGTRLSIL.

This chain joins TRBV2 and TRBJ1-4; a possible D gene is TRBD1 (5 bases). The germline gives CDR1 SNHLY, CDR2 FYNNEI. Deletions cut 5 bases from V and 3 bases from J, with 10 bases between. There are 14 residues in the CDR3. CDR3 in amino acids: CASSLTVANEKLFF. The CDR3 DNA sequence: TGTGCCAGCAGTTTGACAGTAGCTAATGAAAAACTGTTTTTT.

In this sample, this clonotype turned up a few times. The CDR3 nucleotides are TGTGCCAGCAGCCGAGACGCGGTGGTTTACACAGATACGCAGTATTTT. It specifies CASSRDAVVYTDTQYF. The chain combines TRBV4-2 with TRBJ2-3; D is undetermined. Germline V lookup: CDR1 LGHNA, CDR2 YNFKEQ. Trimming cost V 4 bases and J 2 bases, with 16 bases left between them. This CDR3 is built from 16 residues.

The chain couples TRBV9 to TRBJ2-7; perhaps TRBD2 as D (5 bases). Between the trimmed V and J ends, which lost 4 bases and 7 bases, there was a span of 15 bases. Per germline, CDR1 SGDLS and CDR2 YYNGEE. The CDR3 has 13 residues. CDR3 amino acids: CASSPRVRDEQYF. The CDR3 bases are TGTGCCAGCAGCCCCCGGGTGAGGGATGAGCAGTACTTC.

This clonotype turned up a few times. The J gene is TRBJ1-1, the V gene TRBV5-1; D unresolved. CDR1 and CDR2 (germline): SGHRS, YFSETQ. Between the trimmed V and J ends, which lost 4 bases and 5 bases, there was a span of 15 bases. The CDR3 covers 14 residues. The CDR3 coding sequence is TGCGCCAGCAGCGTGACCCGGGCCGGGACTGAAGCTTTCTTT. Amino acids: CASSVTRAGTEAFF.

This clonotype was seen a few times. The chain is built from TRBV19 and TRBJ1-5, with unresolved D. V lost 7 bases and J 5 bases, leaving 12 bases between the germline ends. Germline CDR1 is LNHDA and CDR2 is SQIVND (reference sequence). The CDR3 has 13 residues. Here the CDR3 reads CASTEALDQPQHF. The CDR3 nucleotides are TGTGCCAGTACGGAGGCTTTGGATCAGCCCCAGCATTTT. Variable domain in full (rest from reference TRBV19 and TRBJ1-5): DGGITQSPKYLFRKEGQNVTLSCEQNLNHDAMYWYRQDPGQGLRLIYYSQIVNDFQKGDIAEGYSVSREKKESFPLTVTSAQKNPTAFYLCASTEALDQPQHFGDGTRLSIL.

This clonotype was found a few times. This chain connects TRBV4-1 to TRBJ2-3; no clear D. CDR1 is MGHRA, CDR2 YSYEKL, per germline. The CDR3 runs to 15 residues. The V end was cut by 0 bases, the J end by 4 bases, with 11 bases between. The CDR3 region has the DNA TGCGCCAGCAGCCAAGAAGGCAGCGTAGCAGATACGCAGTATTTT. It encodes CASSQEGSVADTQYF.

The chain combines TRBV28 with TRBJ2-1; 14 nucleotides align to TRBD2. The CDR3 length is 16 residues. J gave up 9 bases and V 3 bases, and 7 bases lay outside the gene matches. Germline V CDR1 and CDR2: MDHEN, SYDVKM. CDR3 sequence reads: CASSLAGTSGRGEQFF. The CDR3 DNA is TGTGCCAGCAGTTTGGCCGGGACTAGCGGGAGAGGTGAGCAGTTCTTC.

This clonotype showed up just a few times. The CDR3 region is CASSPSKANYGYTF. CDR3 DNA: TGTGCCAGCAGTCCCTCGAAGGCTAACTATGGCTACACCTTC. The V and J genes are TRBV6-5 and TRBJ1-2; no firm D call. Trimming left V 5 bases short and J 0 bases short, with 10 bases between. Germline assignment: CDR1 MNHEY and CDR2 SVGAGI. The CDR3 has 14 residues.

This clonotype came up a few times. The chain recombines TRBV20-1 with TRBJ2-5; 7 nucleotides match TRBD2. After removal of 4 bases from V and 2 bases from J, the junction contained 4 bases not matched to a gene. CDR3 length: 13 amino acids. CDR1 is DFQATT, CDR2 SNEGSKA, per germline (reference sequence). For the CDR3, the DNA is TGCAGTGCTAAACGGACTAGACAAGAGACCCAGTACTTC. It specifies CSAKRTRQETQYF.

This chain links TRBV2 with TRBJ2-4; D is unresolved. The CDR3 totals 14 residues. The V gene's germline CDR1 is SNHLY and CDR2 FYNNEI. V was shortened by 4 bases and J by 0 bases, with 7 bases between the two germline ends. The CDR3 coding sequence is TGTGCCAGCAGTGTTTTGGCAGCCAAAAACATTCAGTACTTC. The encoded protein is CASSVLAAKNIQYF.

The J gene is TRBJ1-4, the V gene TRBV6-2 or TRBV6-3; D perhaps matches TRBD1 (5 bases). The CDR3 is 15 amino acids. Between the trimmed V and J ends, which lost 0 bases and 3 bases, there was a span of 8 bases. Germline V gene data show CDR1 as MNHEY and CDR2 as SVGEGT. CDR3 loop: CASSYSSRANEKLFF. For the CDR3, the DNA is TGTGCCAGCAGTTACTCGTCCAGGGCTAATGAAAAACTGTTTTTT.